The 10 T cell receptor beta chains given below trace back to one sample, sequenced in a study of T cells expressing NK-cell markers. After re-calling the 5' RACE reads, TCRdb lists one entry per CDR3 protein, DNA absent. In total, the table holds 300,000 to 450,000 distinct CDR3 sequences. Sequencing was carried out using blood T cells: a sorted CD56 or NKG2C T cell subset, CD4+ or CD8+ T cells, or bulk PBMC T cells (not recorded which). The source is a man aged 18-75 years in good health.

The V gene is TRBV20-1, the J gene TRBJ2-5; TCRdb returns TRBD2, unconfirmable since there is no DNA. CDR1 is DFQATT and CDR2 is SNEGSKA in the germline V gene (reference sequence). The length of the CDR3 is 17 residues. CDR3 region: CSATSGTSGTFKETQYF.

The chain combines TRBV29-1 with TRBJ2-1. The CDR3 extends over 11 amino acids. Germline values: CDR1 SQVTM, CDR2 ANQGSEA. The CDR3 here is CSATGLNEQFF.

The rearrangement links TRBV5-1 to TRBJ2-7; TCRdb selects TRBD2, and the lack of DNA leaves this call unchecked. CDR1 and CDR2 from the germline V gene are SGHRS and YFSETQ. The CDR3 loop spans 13 amino acids. CDR3 protein: CASTTHWRHEQYF.

The chain joins TRBV5-1 to TRBJ2-2; TCRdb's D gene call, TRBD2, goes unchecked for lack of DNA. Germline assignment: CDR1 SGHRS and CDR2 YFSETQ. The CDR3 has 15 residues. The CDR3 protein is CASSSRGAPSGELFF.

This sequence joins TRBV7-8 and TRBJ2-7; TCRdb picks TRBD1, but there is no DNA to check that call. Germline loops: CDR1 SGHVS, CDR2 FQNEAQ. The CDR3 runs 15 residues. The CDR3 is CASSSPSGQGDEQYF.

This chain joins TRBV5-5 and TRBJ1-2. Germline-derived CDR1 and CDR2 are SGHKS and YYEKEE (reference sequence). The CDR3 is made up of 14 amino acids. CDR3: CASSPNGRIYGYTF.

This chain links TRBV6-1 with TRBJ1-4; lacking DNA, the TRBD1 call made by TCRdb goes unchecked. Germline CDR1 is MNHNS and CDR2 is SASEGT. The CDR3 totals 16 residues. The CDR3 loop reads CASRPGQGVTNEKLFF.

The rearrangement joins TRBV12-3 or TRBV12-4 to TRBJ2-5; the D call of TRBD1 rests on TCRdb alone, since no DNA is present to check it. The CDR3 extends over 15 amino acids. This CDR3 reads CASSPAGQGKETQYF.

V usage is TRBV4-2 and J usage is TRBJ2-1; no DNA is available, so the TRBD1 call from TCRdb remains unchecked. Germline V gene data show CDR1 as LGHNA and CDR2 as YNFKEQ. The CDR3 has 14 residues. The CDR3 loop reads CASSQPLADREQFF.

This chain connects TRBV6-5 to TRBJ2-3; TCRdb's D call of TRBD1 is untestable without DNA. This CDR3 contains 16 residues. Germline V gene sequence: CDR1 MNHEY, CDR2 SVGAGI. CDR3: CASSYSLDSVTDTQYF.